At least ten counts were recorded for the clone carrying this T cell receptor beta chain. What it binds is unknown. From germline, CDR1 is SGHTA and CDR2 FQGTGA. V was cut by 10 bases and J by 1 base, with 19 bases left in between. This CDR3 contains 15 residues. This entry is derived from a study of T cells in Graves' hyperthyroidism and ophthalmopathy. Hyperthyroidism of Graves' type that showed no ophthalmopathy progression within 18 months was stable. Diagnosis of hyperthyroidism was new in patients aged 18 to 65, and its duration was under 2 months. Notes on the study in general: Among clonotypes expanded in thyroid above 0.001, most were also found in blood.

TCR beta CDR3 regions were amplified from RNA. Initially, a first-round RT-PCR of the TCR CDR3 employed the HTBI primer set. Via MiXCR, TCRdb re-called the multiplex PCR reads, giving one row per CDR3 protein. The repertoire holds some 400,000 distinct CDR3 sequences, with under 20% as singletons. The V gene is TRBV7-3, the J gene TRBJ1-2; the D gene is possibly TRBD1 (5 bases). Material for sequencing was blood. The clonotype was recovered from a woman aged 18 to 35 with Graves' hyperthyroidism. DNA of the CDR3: TGTGCCACCGCGCCCGGGACGGTCGTTAACTATGGCTACACCTTC. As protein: CATAPGTVVNYGYTF.